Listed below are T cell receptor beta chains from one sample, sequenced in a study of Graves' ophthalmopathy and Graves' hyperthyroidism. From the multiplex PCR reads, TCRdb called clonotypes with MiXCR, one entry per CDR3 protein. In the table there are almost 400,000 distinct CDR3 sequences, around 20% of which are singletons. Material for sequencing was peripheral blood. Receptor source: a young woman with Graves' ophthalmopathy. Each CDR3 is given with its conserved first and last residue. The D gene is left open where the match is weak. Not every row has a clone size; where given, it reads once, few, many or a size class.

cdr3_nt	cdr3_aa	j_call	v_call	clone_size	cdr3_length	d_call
TGTGCCAGTAGTTTCGGGAGACCAGAGACCCAGTACTTC	CASSFGRPETQYF	TRBJ2-5	TRBV19	many	13	.
TGTGCCAGCAGTCCCTCCGGGACAGTTGAAGCTTTCTTT	CASSPSGTVEAFF	TRBJ1-1	TRBV28	few	13	TRBD1
TGTGCCACCAGTGAACCGCGACAGGGGGCAGAGACCCAGTACTTC	CATSEPRQGAETQYF	TRBJ2-5	TRBV24-1	many	15	TRBD1
TGTGCCATCAGAAAAATAGGCCAGACCTACGAGCAGTACTTC	CAIRKIGQTYEQYF	TRBJ2-7	TRBV10-3	many	14	.
TGTGCCAGCAGCGTAGGCAGTTCCCCAGAGACCCAGTACTTC	CASSVGSSPETQYF	TRBJ2-5	TRBV9	many	14	.
TGTGCCAGCAGCGTTAGTTACCAAGAGACCCAGTACTTC	CASSVSYQETQYF	TRBJ2-5	TRBV9	many	13	.
TGTGCCAGCAGACCCCGACTAGCGGGGGGGGTGGAGACCCAGTACTTC	CASRPRLAGGVETQYF	TRBJ2-5	TRBV12-3/TRBV12-4	many	16	TRBD2
TGTGCCAGCAGTGGGACTAGAGTTACCGGGGAGCTGTTTTTT	CASSGTRVTGELFF	TRBJ2-2	TRBV11-2	many	14	TRBD2
TGTGCCAGCAGTCGAACGACGTTGCGGGGGGCCTACGAGCAGTACTTC	CASSRTTLRGAYEQYF	TRBJ2-7	TRBV2	.	16	TRBD2
TGTGCCAGCAGCTTAAGGGGACTAGCGGGAGGAAACACCGGGGAGCTGTTTTTT	CASSLRGLAGGNTGELFF	TRBJ2-2	TRBV7-3	many	18	TRBD2
TGTGCCTGGAGTTCTTCACGACAGGTGCCCCAGCATTTT	CAWSSSRQVPQHF	TRBJ1-5	TRBV30	many	13	.
TGTGCCAGCAGTTTATCGGGGGGTCTCCAGTACTTC	CASSLSGGLQYF	TRBJ2-7	TRBV27	many	12	.
TGTGCCAGCAAGACCTCGAATAGCAATCAGCCCCAGCATTTT	CASKTSNSNQPQHF	TRBJ1-5	TRBV27	few	14	.
TGTGCCACCAGTGCAAGAGACAGATGGGGAACCTACGAGCAGTACTTC	CATSARDRWGTYEQYF	TRBJ2-7	TRBV24-1	many	16	.
TGTGCCAGCAGCGACACAGGGGAACAGTACTTC	CASSDTGEQYF	TRBJ2-7	TRBV11-1	many	11	TRBD1
TGTGCCAGCAATGACAGGGGCTACGATCAGCCCCAGCATTTT	CASNDRGYDQPQHF	TRBJ1-5	TRBV12-3/TRBV12-4	.	14	TRBD1
TGTGCCAGCAGTTACTCTCCGGGCGCCGCAATCGGGGAGCTGTTTTTT	CASSYSPGAAIGELFF	TRBJ2-2	TRBV6-2/TRBV6-3	many	16	.
TGCAGTGCCAATCGGGGCTCCCAAGAGACCCAGTACTTC	CSANRGSQETQYF	TRBJ2-5	TRBV20-1	many	13	.
TGTGCCAGCAGCCCAGGGGGGGGAGCGGCCGGGGAGCTGTTTTTT	CASSPGGGAAGELFF	TRBJ2-2	TRBV9	few	15	.
TGCAGTGCTAGAGCCCTATACAGGGGCGCGTACGAGCAGTACTTC	CSARALYRGAYEQYF	TRBJ2-7	TRBV20-1	many	15	TRBD1
TGTGCCAGCAGTTTCGCGCAGGGACTTCCCTACGAGCAGTACTTC	CASSFAQGLPYEQYF	TRBJ2-7	TRBV12-3/TRBV12-4	many	15	.
TGTGCCAGTAGTATAGAAGGAACCCCCGGTGGAGAGACCCAGTACTTC	CASSIEGTPGGETQYF	TRBJ2-5	TRBV19	many	16	.
TGTGCCAGCAGCGTGGGACTGGGAGGGACAGGGGATAATTCACCCCTCCACTTT	CASSVGLGGTGDNSPLHF	TRBJ1-6	TRBV9	many	18	TRBD1
TGTGCCAGCAGTTACGATACAGTGATGAACACTGAAGCTTTCTTT	CASSYDTVMNTEAFF	TRBJ1-1	TRBV6-2/TRBV6-3	.	15	.
TGTGCCAGCAGGGAACAGGGGGAAGGGTACGAGCAGTACTTC	CASREQGEGYEQYF	TRBJ2-7	TRBV12-3/TRBV12-4	.	14	TRBD1
TGTGCCAGCAGTGGGGAGGCCAGGGGCAATCAGCCCCAGCATTTT	CASSGEARGNQPQHF	TRBJ1-5	TRBV6-1	.	15	.
TGTGCCAGCAGTGAAGAGACAGGGGGCTCCTACGAGCAGTACTTC	CASSEETGGSYEQYF	TRBJ2-7	TRBV6-1	many	15	TRBD1
TGTGCCAGTAGTATGGAAGTTCTGGGGGCCAACGTCCTGACTTTC	CASSMEVLGANVLTF	TRBJ2-6	TRBV19	many	15	.
TGCGCCAGCAGCCCTTACAGGGTGGCGATGAACACTGAAGCTTTCTTT	CASSPYRVAMNTEAFF	TRBJ1-1	TRBV5-1	many	16	.
TGTGCCAGCACCTGGGACAGCAATTACCCTGAAGCTTTCTTT	CASTWDSNYPEAFF	TRBJ1-1	TRBV12-3/TRBV12-4	many	14	TRBD1
TGTGCCAGCAGCCAAGAGTGGGCAGGGCTTGGGACTGAAGCTTTCTTT	CASSQEWAGLGTEAFF	TRBJ1-1	TRBV4-2	.	16	.
TGTGCCAGCCCCCTGCGGGGGAGGGTTAAACAAGAGACCCAGTACTTC	CASPLRGRVKQETQYF	TRBJ2-5	TRBV11-2	many	16	TRBD2
TGTGCCAGCAGCTTGAGGTCTAGCGGGGGCCTAAGCTCTGGGGCCAACGTCCTGACTTTC	CASSLRSSGGLSSGANVLTF	TRBJ2-6	TRBV11-2	many	20	TRBD2
TGTGCCAGTAGTATCGGCATGTTGGGCTACACCTTC	CASSIGMLGYTF	TRBJ1-2	TRBV19	many	12	.
TGTGCCAGCAGCGCAGGGGGCCTCGACTCCTACGAGCAGTACTTC	CASSAGGLDSYEQYF	TRBJ2-7	TRBV9	many	15	TRBD1
TGTGCCAGCAGCTTAAGGACTAGCGGGGGCGGAGAGACCCAGTACTTC	CASSLRTSGGGETQYF	TRBJ2-5	TRBV7-8	many	16	TRBD2
TGTGCCAGCAGCTCCGAGGGGACCCAGTACTTC	CASSSEGTQYF	TRBJ2-5	TRBV6-5	many	11	.
TGCAGCGTTGCCAGGGGCTACGAGCAGTACTTC	CSVARGYEQYF	TRBJ2-7	TRBV29-1	many	11	.
TGCGCCAGCAGCATCTTTACCGTGGGGGATGGCTACACCTTC	CASSIFTVGDGYTF	TRBJ1-2	TRBV5-1	many	14	.
TGTGCCAGCGGGTCACTCGGCGCCTACGAGCAGTACTTC	CASGSLGAYEQYF	TRBJ2-7	TRBV6-5	many	13	.
TGTGCCTGGCGGCGACAGGGGGCCGGCTCTGAAGCTTTCTTT	CAWRRQGAGSEAFF	TRBJ1-1	TRBV30	many	14	TRBD1
TGTGCCACCAGTGATTTAATCAGCACCGGGGAGCTGTTTTTT	CATSDLISTGELFF	TRBJ2-2	TRBV24-1	many	14	.
TGTGCCAGCAGCCTGGGTACAGTGGATGAGACCCAGTACTTC	CASSLGTVDETQYF	TRBJ2-5	TRBV6-2/TRBV6-3	.	14	.
TGCAGTGCTAGCGGAGACAGGGTGAACACTGAAGCTTTCTTT	CSASGDRVNTEAFF	TRBJ1-1	TRBV20-1	.	14	TRBD1
TGTGCCAGCAGCCCAGGTCCCCTATCGGGCAATCAGCCCCAGCATTTT	CASSPGPLSGNQPQHF	TRBJ1-5	TRBV12-3/TRBV12-4	many	16	.
TGTGCCAGCAGTTCTCAGCCTCAGGAAAGACTCTCTGGAAACACCATATATTTT	CASSSQPQERLSGNTIYF	TRBJ1-3	TRBV12-3/TRBV12-4	many	18	.